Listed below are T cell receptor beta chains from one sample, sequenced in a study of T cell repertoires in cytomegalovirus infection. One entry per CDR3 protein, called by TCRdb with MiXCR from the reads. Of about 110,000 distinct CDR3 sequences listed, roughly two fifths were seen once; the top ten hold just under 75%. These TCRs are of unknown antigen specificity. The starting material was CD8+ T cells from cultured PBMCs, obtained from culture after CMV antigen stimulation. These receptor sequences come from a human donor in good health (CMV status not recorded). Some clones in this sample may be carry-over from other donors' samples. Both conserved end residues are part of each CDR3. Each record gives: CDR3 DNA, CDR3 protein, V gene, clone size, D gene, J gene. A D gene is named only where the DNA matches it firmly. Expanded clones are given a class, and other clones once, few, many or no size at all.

CDR3nt: TGTGCCAGCAGCTTAGGACTGGCTAACACCGGGGAGCTGTTTTTT
CDR3aa: CASSLGLANTGELFF
v_gene: TRBV7-3
abundance: -
d_gene: -
j_gene: TRBJ2-2

CDR3nt: TGTGCCAGCCCGACAGGGACTGGGGGCACAGATACGCAGTATTTT
CDR3aa: CASPTGTGGTDTQYF
v_gene: TRBV6-8
abundance: -
d_gene: -
j_gene: TRBJ2-3

CDR3nt: TGTGCCAGCAGCCCTCCTTCGACAGCTTCCTACGAGCAGTACTTC
CDR3aa: CASSPPSTASYEQYF
v_gene: TRBV6-6
abundance: -
d_gene: -
j_gene: TRBJ2-7

CDR3nt: TGTGCCAGCAGTTTCGACTCCTACGAGCAGTACTTC
CDR3aa: CASSFDSYEQYF
v_gene: TRBV6-6
abundance: many
d_gene: -
j_gene: TRBJ2-7

CDR3nt: TGTGCCAGCAGCTCCTTAGCGGGGGCTAACAATGAGCAGTTCTTC
CDR3aa: CASSSLAGANNEQFF
v_gene: TRBV11-2
abundance: -
d_gene: TRBD2
j_gene: TRBJ2-1

CDR3nt: TGTGCCAGCAGCCCGGGACCGACTAACTATGGCTACACCTTC
CDR3aa: CASSPGPTNYGYTF
v_gene: TRBV11-1
abundance: -
d_gene: -
j_gene: TRBJ1-2

CDR3nt: TGTGCCAGCAGTCCCAACGGGGGGGGCAATGAGCAGTTCTTC
CDR3aa: CASSPNGGGNEQFF
v_gene: TRBV6-5
abundance: -
d_gene: TRBD2
j_gene: TRBJ2-1

CDR3nt: TGTGCCAGCAGTTCCAATTACCACGACGCGCGAACGAACACTGAAGCTTTCTTT
CDR3aa: CASSSNYHDARTNTEAFF
v_gene: TRBV28
abundance: -
d_gene: -
j_gene: TRBJ1-1

CDR3nt: TGTGCCAGTAGTATTGTTGCGGCTCACAACCAGCATTTT
CDR3aa: CASSIVAAHNQHF
v_gene: TRBV19
abundance: few
d_gene: -
j_gene: TRBJ1-5

CDR3nt: TGTGCCAGCAGTAACGACAGAGGTCTAATTTCACCCCTCCACTTT
CDR3aa: CASSNDRGLISPLHF
v_gene: TRBV2
abundance: -
d_gene: -
j_gene: TRBJ1-6

CDR3nt: TGTGCCAGCAGTATAGGTAGCGGGGGCTACGAGCAGTACTTC
CDR3aa: CASSIGSGGYEQYF
v_gene: TRBV12-3/TRBV12-4
abundance: -
d_gene: TRBD2
j_gene: TRBJ2-7

CDR3nt: TGTGCCAGTAGTATTGACCTGAACACCGGGGAGCTGTTTTTT
CDR3aa: CASSIDLNTGELFF
v_gene: TRBV19
abundance: few
d_gene: -
j_gene: TRBJ2-2

CDR3nt: TGTGCCAGCAGCTCTATATGGGGGGCTGTAGATACGCAGTATTTT
CDR3aa: CASSSIWGAVDTQYF
v_gene: TRBV11-1
abundance: few
d_gene: -
j_gene: TRBJ2-3

CDR3nt: TGCGCCAGCAGCCAAGTATTGGACACCGGGGAGCTGTTTTTT
CDR3aa: CASSQVLDTGELFF
v_gene: TRBV4-1
abundance: -
d_gene: -
j_gene: TRBJ2-2

CDR3nt: TGTGCCAGCAGCTTCGGGGCTGAGCGGGCTGATACGCAGTATTTT
CDR3aa: CASSFGAERADTQYF
v_gene: TRBV7-9
abundance: -
d_gene: -
j_gene: TRBJ2-3

CDR3nt: TGTGCCAGCAGTTACGGGACATCTAATGAAAAACTGTTTTTT
CDR3aa: CASSYGTSNEKLFF
v_gene: TRBV5-6
abundance: -
d_gene: -
j_gene: TRBJ1-4

CDR3nt: TGTGCCAGCAGTCCAGGGGCGGGAAAGAACCCCTACAATGAGCAGTTCTTC
CDR3aa: CASSPGAGKNPYNEQFF
v_gene: TRBV7-6
abundance: many
d_gene: -
j_gene: TRBJ2-1

CDR3nt: TGTGCCAGCAGCTTATTTAGCGGTGATACGCAGTATTTT
CDR3aa: CASSLFSGDTQYF
v_gene: TRBV7-4
abundance: -
d_gene: -
j_gene: TRBJ2-3

CDR3nt: TGTGCCAGCAGCGCTACAATTCGGACGGCTGAAAAACTGTTTTTT
CDR3aa: CASSATIRTAEKLFF
v_gene: TRBV7-4
abundance: -
d_gene: -
j_gene: TRBJ1-4

CDR3nt: TGCGCCAGCAGCCAAGATCGGGCTTTGGACACTGAAGCTTTCTTT
CDR3aa: CASSQDRALDTEAFF
v_gene: TRBV4-1
abundance: once
d_gene: -
j_gene: TRBJ1-1

CDR3nt: TGCGCCAGCAGCTTGGCCCCGCAGGGGCGGGAGCAGTACTTC
CDR3aa: CASSLAPQGREQYF
v_gene: TRBV5-1
abundance: -
d_gene: -
j_gene: TRBJ2-7

CDR3nt: TGTGCCAGCAGCTTTACAGGGCCCACAGATACGCAGTATTTT
CDR3aa: CASSFTGPTDTQYF
v_gene: TRBV7-6
abundance: -
d_gene: -
j_gene: TRBJ2-3

CDR3nt: TGTGCCAGCAGTCCCTGGACTAGCGGGGACTTCGGTGAGCAGTTCTTC
CDR3aa: CASSPWTSGDFGEQFF
v_gene: TRBV6-6
abundance: -
d_gene: TRBD2
j_gene: TRBJ2-1

CDR3nt: TGTGCCAGCACCCAAGGGACTAGCACAGATACGCAGTATTTT
CDR3aa: CASTQGTSTDTQYF
v_gene: TRBV7-3
abundance: -
d_gene: -
j_gene: TRBJ2-3

CDR3nt: TGCAGTGCTAGTGGCGGGGACCCGAACACCGGGGAGCTGTTTTTT
CDR3aa: CSASGGDPNTGELFF
v_gene: TRBV20-1
abundance: -
d_gene: -
j_gene: TRBJ2-2

CDR3nt: TGTGCCAGCAGCTTAAACCGGGCCGGGGAGCTGTTTTTT
CDR3aa: CASSLNRAGELFF
v_gene: TRBV7-3
abundance: -
d_gene: -
j_gene: TRBJ2-2

CDR3nt: TGTGCCAGCAGCTTACTAGCGGGGTGGGAGACCCAGTACTTC
CDR3aa: CASSLLAGWETQYF
v_gene: TRBV7-8
abundance: -
d_gene: TRBD2
j_gene: TRBJ2-5

CDR3nt: TGTGCCAGCAGCTCTACAGGAAAACTGTTTTTT
CDR3aa: CASSSTGKLFF
v_gene: TRBV7-9
abundance: many
d_gene: -
j_gene: TRBJ1-4

CDR3nt: TGTGCCAGCAGCCGAGGACAGGGACTCAATCAGCCCCAGCATTTT
CDR3aa: CASSRGQGLNQPQHF
v_gene: TRBV2
abundance: -
d_gene: TRBD1
j_gene: TRBJ1-5

CDR3nt: TGTGCCAGCAGCCCCCCCTCGAACACTGAAGCTTTCTTT
CDR3aa: CASSPPSNTEAFF
v_gene: TRBV7-9
abundance: few
d_gene: -
j_gene: TRBJ1-1

CDR3nt: TGTGCCAGCAGCCTAGACATCTCCTCTGGAAACACCATATATTTT
CDR3aa: CASSLDISSGNTIYF
v_gene: TRBV7-2
abundance: few
d_gene: -
j_gene: TRBJ1-3

CDR3nt: TGTGCCAGCAGCCCAGGACTGGGTGGGTACGAGCAGTACTTC
CDR3aa: CASSPGLGGYEQYF
v_gene: TRBV4-2
abundance: -
d_gene: -
j_gene: TRBJ2-7

CDR3nt: TGTGCCACCAGTGACTGGACAGGAAACGGCGAGACCCAGTACTTC
CDR3aa: CATSDWTGNGETQYF
v_gene: TRBV24-1
abundance: few
d_gene: TRBD1
j_gene: TRBJ2-5